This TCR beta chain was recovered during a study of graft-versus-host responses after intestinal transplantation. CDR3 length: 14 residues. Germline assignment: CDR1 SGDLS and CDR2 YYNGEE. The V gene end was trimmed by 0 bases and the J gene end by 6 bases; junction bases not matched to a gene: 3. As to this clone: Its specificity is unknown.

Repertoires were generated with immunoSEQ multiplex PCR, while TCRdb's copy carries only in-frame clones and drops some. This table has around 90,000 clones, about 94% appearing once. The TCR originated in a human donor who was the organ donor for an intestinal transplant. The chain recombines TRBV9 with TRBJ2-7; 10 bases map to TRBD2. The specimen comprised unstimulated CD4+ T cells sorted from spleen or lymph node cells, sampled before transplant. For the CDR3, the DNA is TGTGCCAGCAGCGTAGCCACTAGCGGGGCCGAGCAGTACTTC. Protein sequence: CASSVATSGAEQYF.